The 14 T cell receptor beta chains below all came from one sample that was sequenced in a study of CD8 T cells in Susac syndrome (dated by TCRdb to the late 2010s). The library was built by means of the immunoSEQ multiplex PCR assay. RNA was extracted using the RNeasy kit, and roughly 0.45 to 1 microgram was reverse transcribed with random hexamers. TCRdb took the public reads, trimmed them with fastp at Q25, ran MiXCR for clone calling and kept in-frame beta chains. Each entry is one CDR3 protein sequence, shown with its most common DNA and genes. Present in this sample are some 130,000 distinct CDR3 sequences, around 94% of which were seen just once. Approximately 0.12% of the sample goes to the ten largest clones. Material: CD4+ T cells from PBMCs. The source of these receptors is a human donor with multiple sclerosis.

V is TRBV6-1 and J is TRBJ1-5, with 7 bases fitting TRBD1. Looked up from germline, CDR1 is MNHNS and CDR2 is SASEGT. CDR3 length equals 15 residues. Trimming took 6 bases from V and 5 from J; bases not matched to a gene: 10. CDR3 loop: CASRGQDKSYQPQHF. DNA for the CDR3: TGTGCCAGCAGAGGACAGGATAAGAGTTATCAGCCCCAGCATTTT.

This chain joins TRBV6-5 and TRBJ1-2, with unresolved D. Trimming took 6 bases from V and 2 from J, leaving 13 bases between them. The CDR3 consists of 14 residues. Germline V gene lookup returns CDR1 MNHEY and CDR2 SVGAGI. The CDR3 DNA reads TGTGCCAGCAGATCCGAGGCTTTGAACTATGGCTACACCTTC. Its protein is CASRSEALNYGYTF.

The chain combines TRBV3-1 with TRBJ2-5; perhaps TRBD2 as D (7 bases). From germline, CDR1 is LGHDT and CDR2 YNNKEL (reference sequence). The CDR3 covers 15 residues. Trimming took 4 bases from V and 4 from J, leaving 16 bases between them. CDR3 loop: CASSPFRGGGETQYF. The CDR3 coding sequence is TGTGCCAGCAGCCCCTTTAGGGGGGGCGGAGAGACCCAGTACTTC.

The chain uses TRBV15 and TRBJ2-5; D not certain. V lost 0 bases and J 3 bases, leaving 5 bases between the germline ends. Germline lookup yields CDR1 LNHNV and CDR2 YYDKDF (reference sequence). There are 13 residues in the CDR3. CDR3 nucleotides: TGTGCCACCAGCAGAGATCCAGAAGAGACCCAGTACTTC. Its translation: CATSRDPEETQYF.

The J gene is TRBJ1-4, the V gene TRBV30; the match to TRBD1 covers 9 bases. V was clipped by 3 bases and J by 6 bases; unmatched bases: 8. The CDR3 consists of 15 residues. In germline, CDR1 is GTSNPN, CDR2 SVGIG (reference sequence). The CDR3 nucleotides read TGTGCCTGGAGACCCACAGGGGGCTTATATGAAAAACTGTTTTTT. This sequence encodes CAWRPTGGLYEKLFF.

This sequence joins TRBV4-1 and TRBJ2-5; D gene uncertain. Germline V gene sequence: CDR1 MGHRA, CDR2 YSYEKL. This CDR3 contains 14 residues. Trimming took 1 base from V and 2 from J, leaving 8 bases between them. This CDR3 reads CASSQVAGQETQYF. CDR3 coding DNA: TGCGCCAGCAGCCAAGTGGCAGGACAAGAGACCCAGTACTTC.

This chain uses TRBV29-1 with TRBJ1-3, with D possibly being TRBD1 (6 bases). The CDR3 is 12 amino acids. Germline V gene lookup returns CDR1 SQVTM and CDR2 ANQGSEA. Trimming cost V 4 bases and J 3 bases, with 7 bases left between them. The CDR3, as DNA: TGCAGCGTTGGGACAGTTGGAAACACCATATATTTT. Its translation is CSVGTVGNTIYF.

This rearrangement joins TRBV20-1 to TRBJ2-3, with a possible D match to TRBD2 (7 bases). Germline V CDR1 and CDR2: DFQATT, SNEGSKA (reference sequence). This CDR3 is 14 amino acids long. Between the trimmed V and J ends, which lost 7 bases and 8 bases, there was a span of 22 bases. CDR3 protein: CSGPGGGADSTQYF. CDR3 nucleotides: TGCAGTGGTCCCGGAGGGGGGGCCGATAGTACGCAGTATTTT.

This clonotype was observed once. CDR3 residues: CASSPDLNEQYF. Here the CDR3 DNA reads TGCGCCAGCAGCCCGGACTTAAACGAGCAGTACTTC. The rearrangement uses TRBV5-1 and TRBJ2-7, with D possibly matching TRBD2 (5 bases). The CDR3 contains 12 residues. Trimming took off 4 bases at V and 5 bases at J, with 10 bases between the two ends. The germline V gene encodes CDR1 SGHRS and CDR2 YFSETQ.

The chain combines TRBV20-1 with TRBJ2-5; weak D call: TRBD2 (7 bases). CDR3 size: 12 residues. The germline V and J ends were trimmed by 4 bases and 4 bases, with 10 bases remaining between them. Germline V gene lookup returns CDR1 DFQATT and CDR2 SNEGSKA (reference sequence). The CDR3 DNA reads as TGCAGTGCTACAGGGGAGGGAGAGACCCAGTACTTC. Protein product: CSATGEGETQYF.

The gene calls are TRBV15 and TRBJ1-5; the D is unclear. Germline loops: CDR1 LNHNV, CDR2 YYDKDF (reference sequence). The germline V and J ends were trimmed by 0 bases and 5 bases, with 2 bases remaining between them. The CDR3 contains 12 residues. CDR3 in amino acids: CATSRDYQPQHF. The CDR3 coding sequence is TGTGCCACCAGCAGAGATTATCAGCCCCAGCATTTT.

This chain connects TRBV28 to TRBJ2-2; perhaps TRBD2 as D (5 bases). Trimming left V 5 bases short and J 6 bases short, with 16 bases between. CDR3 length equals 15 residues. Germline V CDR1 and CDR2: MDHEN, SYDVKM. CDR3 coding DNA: TGTGCCAGCAGTCGCCACCAAGCGAGGGCCGGGGAGCTGTTTTTT. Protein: CASSRHQARAGELFF.

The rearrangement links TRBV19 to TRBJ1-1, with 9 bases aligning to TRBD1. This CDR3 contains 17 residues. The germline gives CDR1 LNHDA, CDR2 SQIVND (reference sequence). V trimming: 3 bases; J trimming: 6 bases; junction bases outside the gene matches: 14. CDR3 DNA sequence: TGTGCCAGTAGTATTCTTTCGACGGGGACAGGGCTCCCTGAAGCTTTCTTT. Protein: CASSILSTGTGLPEAFF.

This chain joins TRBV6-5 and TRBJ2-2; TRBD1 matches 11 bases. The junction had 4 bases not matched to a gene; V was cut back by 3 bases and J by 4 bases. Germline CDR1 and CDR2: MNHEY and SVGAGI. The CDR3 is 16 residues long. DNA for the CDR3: TGTGCCAGCAGTTATGGGGACAGGGGGTCCACCGGGGAGCTGTTTTTT. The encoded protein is CASSYGDRGSTGELFF.